This T cell receptor (beta chain) comes out of a study of blood T cell repertoires in COVID-19. Germline V gene data show CDR1 as SGHNT and CDR2 as YENEEA. The CDR3 contains 14 residues. J lost 2 bases, V lost 5 bases, and 5 bases had no gene match. Repertoires were generated with immunoSEQ multiplex PCR, while TCRdb's copy carries only in-frame clones and drops some. The data show some 100,000 clones, approximately 90% seen once. This TCR was sampled from a man aged 45-60 years with active COVID-19. The rearrangement uses TRBV11-3 and TRBJ2-7; TRBD1 agrees at 8 bases. The specimen sequenced was peripheral blood. DNA of the CDR3: TGTGCCAGCAGCGCAGGACAGGGTGCCTACGAGCAGTACTTC. This codes for CASSAGQGAYEQYF.